The T cell receptor (beta chain) under discussion was sequenced for a study of blood T cell repertoires in COVID-19. Overall study context: The origin of the acute and convalescent COVID-19 samples was the United States, Italy and Spain. Nucleic acid was either cDNA or gDNA, and it came from T cells, B-cell-depleted T cells, or PBMCs.

The CDR3 totals 15 residues. The ends were cut back, 0 bases at V and 5 bases at J, with 13 bases in the middle. Germline V CDR1 and CDR2: MNHNS, SASEGT. In the authors' methods: Amplification of reference gene primers was used by the study to estimate nucleated cell counts. Using immunoSEQ multiplex PCR, the repertoire was profiled, and TCRdb retains in-frame clones only, with some absent. That table furnishes V, J and clone size, whereas the DNA furnished D and trimming. The sample records about 140,000 clones, roughly 76% being singletons. This chain joins TRBV6-1 and TRBJ1-2, with a possible D match to TRBD1 (6 bases). The specimen sequenced was peripheral blood. This sequence originates from a woman aged 50 to 60 with active or convalescent COVID-19. CDR3 sequence reads: CASSEAGQRAYGYTF. CDR3 coding DNA: TGTGCCAGCAGTGAAGCAGGACAGCGCGCGTATGGCTACACCTTC.